The TCR beta chain under discussion was sequenced for a study of response to subunit inactivated influenza vaccine. TCRdb itself ran the RT-PCR reads through MiXCR, one entry per CDR3 protein. The sample lists 550,000 to 650,000 distinct CDR3 sequences, approximately 12% occurring once. The CDR3 runs to 14 residues. J lost 6 bases, V lost 5 bases, and 8 bases had no gene match. CDR1 and CDR2 (germline): DFQATT, SNEGSKA (reference sequence). This clonotype has more than one count but fewer than ten. The sequence came from a middle-aged man who received an inactivated influenza vaccine. Source: PBMCs from blood, taken on the day of vaccination. V is TRBV20-1 and J is TRBJ2-1; 9 bases align to TRBD2. The CDR3 bases are TGCAGTGCTGAATCTAGCGGGGTATTCAATGAGCAGTTCTTC. It specifies CSAESSGVFNEQFF.